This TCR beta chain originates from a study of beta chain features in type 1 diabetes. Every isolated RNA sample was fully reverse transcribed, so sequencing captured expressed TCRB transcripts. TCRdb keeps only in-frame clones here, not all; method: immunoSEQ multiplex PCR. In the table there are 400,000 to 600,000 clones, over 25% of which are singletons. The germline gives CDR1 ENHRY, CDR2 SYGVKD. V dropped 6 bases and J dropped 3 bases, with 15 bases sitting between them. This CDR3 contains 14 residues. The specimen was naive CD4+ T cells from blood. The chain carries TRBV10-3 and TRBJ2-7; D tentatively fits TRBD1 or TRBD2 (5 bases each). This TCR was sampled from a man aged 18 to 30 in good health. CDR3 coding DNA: TGTGCCATCAGAACGCCGGGGCAGGTCTACGAGCAGTACTTC. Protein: CAIRTPGQVYEQYF.